This T cell receptor beta chain stems from a study of OX40 agonist ivuxolimab in advanced cancers. With respect to the entire study: Ivuxolimab was an agonistic, fully human IgG2 monoclonal antibody directed against OX40 (CD134), a costimulatory receptor. Three dose-escalation patients achieved partial responses, one with hepatocellular carcinoma and two with cutaneous melanoma. Peripheral TCRbeta sequencing aimed to test whether ivuxolimab altered TCR sequence diversity and caused clonal T-cell expansion. Of the roughly 51 patients in dose escalation, about 20 had hepatocellular carcinoma, about 15 had melanoma, 9 had renal cell carcinoma and 9 had head and neck cancer. Intravenous ivuxolimab was administered to patients every 2 weeks at six dose levels: 0.01, 0.1, 0.3, 1.5, 3 and 10 mg/kg. A male proportion of roughly 80% and a mean age of around 60 years, ranging from 23 to 79, were recorded for the dose-escalation cohort. The paper reports the monotherapy dose-escalation portion (N of about 52 patients) of the phase I ivuxolimab trial. Patients were allowed to have had prior anti-PD-1, anti-PD-L1 or anti-CTLA-4 therapy, and approximately 39% of the dose-escalation patients had been treated with checkpoint inhibitors. Study-wide findings and limitations: After ivuxolimab, more expanded clones were found on average in CD8+ T cells than in CD4+ T cells. In the 0.1-3.0 mg/kg groups, partial responders had among the lowest normalized peripheral clonal expansion, particularly in CD8+ T cells. Low levels of normalized T-cell clonal expansion were also shown by some nonresponding patients. At doses of 0.1 to 3.0 mg/kg, clonal expansion of both CD4+ and CD8+ blood T cells was observed from baseline to week 6. Antigen specificity was not determined for the clonally expanded peripheral T cells.

To sequence the TCRbeta CDR3 region, genomic DNA was isolated from the sorted cells. TCRbeta CDR3 regions were sequenced using the immunoSEQ Assay. Imported from immuneACCESS, the table was reduced by TCRdb to in-frame sequences with V and J called. These copies leave out some clones; in studies compared against another copy, an unresolved V gene accounts for under half, and the cause of the remainder is not known. A total of over 45,000 clones appear in this sample, more than 75% of them only once. Of the sample, around 4.5% is held by the ten largest clones. Points on this clone: What antigen it recognizes has not been identified. Base qualities are not provided; no much larger clone lies one nucleotide away.

The trial excluded patients who had a history of autoimmune disease or were on systemic immunosuppression. Peripheral blood for TCR sequencing was collected from all dose cohorts at baseline, on cycle 4 day 1, and on cycle 7 day 1. The samples were drawn from a first-in-human, open-label, multicenter phase I dose-escalation trial of ivuxolimab. The trial enrolled adults with locally advanced or metastatic head and neck squamous cell, hepatocellular, melanoma or renal cell carcinoma. Before TCR sequencing, CD4+ and CD8+ T cells were separately sorted from peripheral blood. This sequence was found in an adult with an advanced solid tumor such as melanoma, head and neck, liver or kidney cancer. The specimen was CD4+ or CD8+ T cells sorted from blood, collected in a trial of the OX40 agonist ivuxolimab.

This receptor has the CDR3 CASSPSTGAHGYTF. The sequenced DNA is TGTGCCAGCAGTCCATCGACAGGGGCGCATGGCTACACCTTC. This sequence uses TRBV27 and TRBJ1-2; 8 bases in between match TRBD1. Germline trimming amounts to 5 bases on V and 6 bases on J, with 8 as the count of junction bases outside the gene matches. Counted from cysteine to phenylalanine, this CDR3 has 14 amino acids. Only the CDR3 DNA is retained, 42 bases long and in frame from the first base. For CDR1 and CDR2, the germline V gene (reference sequence) lists MNHEY and SMNVEV.